This T cell receptor beta chain came from a study of CD8 T cells in ankylosing spondylitis. The study's findings and limits: Certain motif variants had earlier appeared in reactive arthritis synovial fluid and blood.

A remark on this clonotype: Its antigen is still unknown.

From the 5' RACE reads, TCRdb called clonotypes with MiXCR, one entry per CDR3 protein. This table holds some 270,000 distinct CDR3 sequences, 18% found once. V was pared by 4 bases and J by 5 bases, with 14 bases between. This CDR3 comprises 14 residues. This sequence joins TRBV12-3 or TRBV12-4 and TRBJ2-5, with a tentative D call TRBD2 (6 bases). This clonotype was obtained from a male donor with ankylosing spondylitis or in good health (not recorded which). The sequenced material came from blood, either unsorted or a sorted T cell fraction (not recorded which). The CDR3 bases are TGTGCCAGCAGTTCCTGGGGGGTAGGGGAGACCCAGTACTTC. This translates into CASSSWGVGETQYF.